This T cell receptor beta chain was sequenced in a study of beta chain features in type 1 diabetes. On the study more broadly: Age, gender and cell yields were alike across patients and healthy donors. Across all samples, around 98 million sorted cells were examined. Study-wide results and limits: Compared to healthy donors, patients appeared to have naive, central memory and Treg TCRB repertoires that were more alike. Shortening of TCRB CDR3s, moderate but significant, appeared in all four CD4+ subsets of Type 1 diabetes patients. Equally in patients and controls, shorter templates might have been favored by PCR.

Expressed TCRB transcripts were sequenced because the entire RNA isolate underwent reverse transcription. Method: immunoSEQ multiplex PCR; TCRdb's copy keeps in-frame clones and lacks some. The repertoire holds 150,000 to 180,000 clones, with about a tenth as singletons. Concerning this clone: Its antigen is not known.

The CDR3 extends over 13 amino acids. Germline loops: CDR1 GTSNPN, CDR2 SVGIG (reference sequence). V was cut by 0 bases and J by 4 bases, with 8 bases left in between. The sequence came from a man under 40 with type 1 diabetes. The sample comprised central memory CD4+ T cells from blood. This rearrangement joins TRBV30 to TRBJ2-3; possibly TRBD2 for D (6 bases). The CDR3: CAWSVPGADTQYF. The CDR3 DNA is TGTGCCTGGAGTGTACCGGGGGCAGATACGCAGTATTTT.